This T cell receptor (beta chain) came from a study of T cell repertoires in cytomegalovirus infection. As for the study in general: An indication of both CMV infection and matching HLA type came from public TCR beta signatures.

Trimming shortened V by 5 bases and J by 7 bases, and 18 bases separated the two germline ends. The germline gives CDR1 SGHAT, CDR2 FQNNGV. CDR3 size: 14 residues. TCRdb passed the reads through MiXCR, listing each CDR3 protein once. The sample comprises about 900,000 distinct CDR3 sequences, 25% to 40% of which are singletons, and roughly 12% rests with the top ten. For this clonotype: Its antigen is undetermined.

The input for sequencing was cultured CD8+ T cells from PBMCs, taken from culture after CMV antigen stimulation. The chain uses TRBV11-2 and TRBJ2-7; the D call may be TRBD1 or TRBD2 (5 bases each). This TCR was sampled from a human donor in good health (CMV status not recorded). Some clones in this sample may be carry-over from other donors' samples. The CDR3 DNA reads TGTGCCAGCAGCCGGTCGGGACCCCTCGGGGAGCAGTACTTC. Translated: CASSRSGPLGEQYF.